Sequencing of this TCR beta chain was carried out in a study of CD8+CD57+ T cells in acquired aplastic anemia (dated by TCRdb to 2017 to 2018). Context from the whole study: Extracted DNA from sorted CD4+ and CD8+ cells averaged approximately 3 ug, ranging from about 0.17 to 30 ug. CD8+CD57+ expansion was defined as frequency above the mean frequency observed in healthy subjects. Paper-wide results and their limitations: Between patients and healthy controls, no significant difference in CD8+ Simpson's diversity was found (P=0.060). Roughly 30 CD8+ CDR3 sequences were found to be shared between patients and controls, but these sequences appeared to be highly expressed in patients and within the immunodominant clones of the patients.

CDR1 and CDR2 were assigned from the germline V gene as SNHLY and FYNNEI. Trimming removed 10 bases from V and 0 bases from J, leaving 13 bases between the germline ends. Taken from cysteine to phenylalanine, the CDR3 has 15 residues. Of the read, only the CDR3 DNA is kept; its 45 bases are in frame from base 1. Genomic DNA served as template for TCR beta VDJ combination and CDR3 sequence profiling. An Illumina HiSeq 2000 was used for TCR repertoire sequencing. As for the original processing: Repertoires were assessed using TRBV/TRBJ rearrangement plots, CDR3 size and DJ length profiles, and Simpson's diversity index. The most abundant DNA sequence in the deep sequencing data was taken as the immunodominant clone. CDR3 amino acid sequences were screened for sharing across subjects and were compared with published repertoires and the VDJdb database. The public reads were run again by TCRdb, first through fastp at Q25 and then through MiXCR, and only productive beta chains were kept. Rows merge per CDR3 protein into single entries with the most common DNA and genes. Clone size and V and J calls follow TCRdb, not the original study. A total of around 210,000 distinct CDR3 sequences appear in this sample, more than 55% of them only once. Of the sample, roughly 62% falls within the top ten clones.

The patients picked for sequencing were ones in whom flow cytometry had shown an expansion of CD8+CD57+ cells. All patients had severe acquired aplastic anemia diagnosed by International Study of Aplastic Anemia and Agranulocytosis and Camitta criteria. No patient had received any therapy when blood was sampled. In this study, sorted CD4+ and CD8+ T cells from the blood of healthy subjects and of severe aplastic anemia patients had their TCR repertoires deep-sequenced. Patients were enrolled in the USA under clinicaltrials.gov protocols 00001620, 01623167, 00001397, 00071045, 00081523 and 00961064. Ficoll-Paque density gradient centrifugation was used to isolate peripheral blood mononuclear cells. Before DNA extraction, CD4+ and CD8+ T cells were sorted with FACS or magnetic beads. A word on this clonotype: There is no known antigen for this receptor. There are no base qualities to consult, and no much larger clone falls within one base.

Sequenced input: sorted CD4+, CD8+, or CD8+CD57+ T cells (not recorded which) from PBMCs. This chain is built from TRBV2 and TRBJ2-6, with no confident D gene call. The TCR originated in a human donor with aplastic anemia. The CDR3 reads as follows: CATSPLDSGANVLTF. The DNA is TGTGCCACCTCTCCTCTAGACTCTGGGGCCAACGTCCTGACTTTC.